A single sample gave rise to the 20 T cell receptor beta chains below, sequenced in a study of blood T cell repertoires in COVID-19. The table came from immunoSEQ multiplex PCR; TCRdb's copy has only in-frame clones and leaves some out. The sample lists tens of thousands of clones, around three quarters seen once, with about 25% in the top ten. The sample was peripheral blood. The receptors here all came from a man aged 55-75 years with active or convalescent COVID-19.

The chain joins TRBV29-1 to TRBJ1-1; no clear D gene. V lost 7 bases and J 2 bases, leaving 14 bases between the germline ends. This CDR3 is 13 amino acids long. CDR1 is SQVTM and CDR2 is ANQGSEA in the germline V gene. The DNA of the CDR3 is TGCAGCGCTACCCTACAGAAAAACACTGAAGCTTTCTTT. This sequence encodes CSATLQKNTEAFF.

This clone showed up just a few times. This sequence joins TRBV28 and TRBJ2-7, with D tentatively TRBD1 (5 bases). Germline CDR1 is MDHEN and CDR2 is SYDVKM. With 6 bases removed from V and 2 bases from J, the gap between germline ends came to 14 bases. The CDR3 spans 14 residues. The CDR3 DNA reads TGTGCCAGCAGCCGCCCTGACAGAGCCTACGAGCAGTACTTC. As protein: CASSRPDRAYEQYF.

This CDR3 is CATSNPGRQGAGGELFF. DNA of the CDR3: TGTGCCACCAGCAACCCGGGACGACAGGGGGCTGGCGGGGAGCTGTTTTTT. This chain uses TRBV15 with TRBJ2-2; 10 bases match TRBD1. V was clipped by 4 bases and J by 7 bases; unmatched bases: 12. This CDR3 region has 17 residues. The germline V gene encodes CDR1 LNHNV and CDR2 YYDKDF (reference sequence).

The V gene is TRBV14, the J gene TRBJ2-4; D is possibly TRBD2 (5 bases). The CDR3 is 15 amino acids. Trimming pared 1 base from V and 3 bases from J, leaving 10 bases between. The germline gives CDR1 SGHDN, CDR2 FVKESK. CDR3 amino acids: CASSQGSEGKNIQYF. In DNA form, the CDR3 reads TGTGCCAGCAGCCAAGGGTCTGAGGGCAAAAACATTCAGTACTTC.

The chain uses TRBV4-1 and TRBJ1-1; TRBD1 might be the D (6 bases). Germline CDR1 reads MGHRA; CDR2 reads YSYEKL. This CDR3 spans 15 amino acids. Deletions cut 1 base from V and 5 bases from J, with 14 bases between. CDR3 region: CASSQVGGGETEAFF. The CDR3 DNA follows: TGCGCCAGCAGCCAAGTGGGAGGGGGAGAGACTGAAGCTTTCTTT.

J is TRBJ2-5 and V is TRBV10-3; the match to TRBD2 covers 8 bases. CDR1 and CDR2 (germline): ENHRY, SYGVKD. Germline trimming cut 9 bases from V and 2 bases from J; bases unmatched to any gene: 2. This CDR3 is 12 amino acids long. CDR3 in amino acids: CAITSGQETQYF. CDR3 sequence (DNA): TGTGCCATTACTAGCGGACAAGAGACCCAGTACTTC.

CDR3 loop: CASRAHRDGRQDNNQPQHF. The CDR3 bases are TGTGCAAGTCGCGCACACCGGGACGGAAGACAGGATAACAATCAGCCCCAGCATTTT. The chain employs TRBV12-2 and TRBJ1-5; the table's D call TRBD1 went unverified against the DNA. TRBV12-2 is a documented pseudogene. This CDR3 is 19 amino acids long.

The chain is built from TRBV18 and TRBJ2-1; TRBD1 matches at 10 bases. Germline CDR1 reads KGHSH; CDR2 reads LQKENI. The CDR3 is 12 amino acids. J gave up 13 bases and V 4 bases, and 4 bases lay outside the gene matches. Here the CDR3 DNA reads TGTGCCAGCTCACGGACAGGGGGAAAACAGTTCTTC. Its translation is CASSRTGGKQFF.

This clone appeared a few times. The rearrangement links TRBV5-4 to TRBJ2-1, with TRBD2 matching over 13 bases. This CDR3 is built from 16 residues. Germline-derived CDR1 and CDR2 are SGHNT and YYREEE (reference sequence). V was clipped by 5 bases and J by 4 bases; unmatched bases: 6. The CDR3: CASRSGTSGAYNEQFF. As DNA, the CDR3 is TGTGCCAGCAGGTCCGGGACTAGCGGGGCATACAATGAGCAGTTCTTC.

The J gene is TRBJ1-5, the V gene TRBV5-5, with D possibly being TRBD1 (5 bases). The V end was cut by 9 bases, the J end by 0 bases, with 16 bases between. The CDR3 consists of 15 residues. CDR1 and CDR2 (germline): SGHKS, YYEKEE (reference sequence). CDR3 nucleotide sequence: TGTGCCACTGCCTGGGGGGTCGATAGCAATCAGCCCCAGCATTTT. Translation: CATAWGVDSNQPQHF.

This clone was counted only a few times. CDR3 sequence: CASSFAGYATNEKLFF. The CDR3 DNA follows: TGTGCCAGCAGCTTCGCCGGGTATGCAACTAATGAAAAACTGTTTTTT. The chain employs TRBV7-9 and TRBJ1-4; D gene ambiguous. Per the germline V gene, CDR1 is SEHNR and CDR2 is FQNEAQ (reference sequence). This CDR3 spans 16 amino acids. Trimming shortened V by 3 bases and J by 0 bases, and 11 bases separated the two germline ends.

This clone was seen a single time. V usage is TRBV4-3 and J usage is TRBJ2-1; 8 nucleotides align to TRBD1. Unmatched junction bases numbered 15, after V lost 3 bases and J lost 8 bases. Germline CDR1 and CDR2: LGHNA and YSLEER. CDR3 length: 17 amino acids. Here the CDR3 DNA reads TGCGCCAGCAGCCAGGAAATTGACAGGGGTCAGCGTGATGAGCAGTTCTTC. Translating gives CASSQEIDRGQRDEQFF.

To note about this clone: This CDR3 is also generated by other DNA sequences in the sample. The chain is built from TRBV18 and TRBJ1-2; weak D call: TRBD1 (5 bases). Trimming stripped 2 bases from V and 7 bases from J, with 20 bases between. CDR3 length: 16 residues. The germline V gene encodes CDR1 KGHSH and CDR2 LQKENI. CDR3 coding DNA: TGTGCCAGCTCACCAGAGGTTTCAGGGTTGGCTCGTGGCTACACCTTC. Encoded protein: CASSPEVSGLARGYTF.

The chain is built from TRBV5-1 and TRBJ1-2, with unresolved D. This CDR3 region has 13 residues. Germline V gene lookup returns CDR1 SGHRS and CDR2 YFSETQ. Trimming left V 1 base short and J 6 bases short, with 10 bases between. The CDR3 reads CASSLSGYDGYTF. DNA for the CDR3: TGCGCCAGCAGCTTGTCCGGGTATGATGGCTACACCTTC.

The chain links TRBV7-2 to TRBJ1-6; D may be TRBD1 (6 bases). The germline V gene has CDR1 SGHTA and CDR2 FQGNSA. V dropped 1 base and J dropped 8 bases, with 12 bases sitting between them. This CDR3 has 15 residues. The CDR3 DNA follows: TGTGCCAGCAGCTTAGAGAGGGGGACCTATTCACCCCTCCACTTT. Amino acids: CASSLERGTYSPLHF.

The chain recombines TRBV19 with TRBJ2-5, with 11 positions matching TRBD1. Germline lookup yields CDR1 LNHDA and CDR2 SQIVND (reference sequence). The ends lost 4 bases at V and 5 bases at J; junction bases unmatched: 9. The CDR3 totals 16 residues. The CDR3 loop is CASSTRDRGAGETQYF. CDR3 nucleotide sequence: TGTGCCAGTAGTACCCGGGACAGGGGGGCAGGGGAGACCCAGTACTTC.

The rearrangement joins TRBV6-1 to TRBJ1-5; D unclear. Germline V CDR1 and CDR2: MNHNS, SASEGT. This CDR3 contains 13 residues. Trimming removed 3 bases from V and 4 bases from J, with 7 bases in between. CDR3 amino acids: CASSERDNQPQHF. In nucleotides, the CDR3 is TGTGCCAGCAGTGAGAGGGATAATCAGCCCCAGCATTTT.

This chain uses TRBV18 with TRBJ2-7, with D maybe TRBD2 (6 bases). CDR1 and CDR2 from the germline V gene are KGHSH and LQKENI. The CDR3 has 11 residues. The V and J ends lost 3 bases and 7 bases respectively, with 7 bases between them. The CDR3 sequence: CASSPGGEQYF. The CDR3, as DNA: TGTGCCAGCTCACCTGGGGGGGAGCAGTACTTC.

As regards this clone: Other DNA sequences within the sample encode an identical CDR3. CDR3 in DNA: TGTGCCAGCAGCCCCCGGACAGGGGTGGGTCAGCCCCAGCATTTT. Protein sequence: CASSPRTGVGQPQHF. This chain connects TRBV7-2 to TRBJ1-5; 9 positions agree with TRBD1. This CDR3 is built from 15 residues. V lost 5 bases to trimming and J lost 6 bases; unmatched junction nucleotides: 8. Germline V gene sequence: CDR1 SGHTA, CDR2 FQGNSA.

This chain links TRBV2 with TRBJ1-2; the D gene is possibly TRBD1 (5 bases). The CDR3 length is 14 residues. V was clipped by 5 bases and J by 2 bases, with 12 bases between them. Germline V gene data show CDR1 as SNHLY and CDR2 as FYNNEI. This CDR3 is CASSPGDSNYGYTF. In DNA, the CDR3 is TGTGCCAGCAGTCCCGGGGACTCCAACTATGGCTACACCTTC.